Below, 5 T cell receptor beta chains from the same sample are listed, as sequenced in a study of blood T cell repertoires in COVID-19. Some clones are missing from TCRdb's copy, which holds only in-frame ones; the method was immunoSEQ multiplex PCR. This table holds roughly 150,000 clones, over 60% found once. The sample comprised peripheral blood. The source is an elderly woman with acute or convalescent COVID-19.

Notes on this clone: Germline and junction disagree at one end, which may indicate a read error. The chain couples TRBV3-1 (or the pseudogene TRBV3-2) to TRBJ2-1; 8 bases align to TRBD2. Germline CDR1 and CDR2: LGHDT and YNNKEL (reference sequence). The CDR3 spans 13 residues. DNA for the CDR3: TGTGCCAGCAGCCACGGCCAGCGGGAGTCGGGAATCTTC. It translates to CASSHGQRESGIF.

The chain's CDR3 is CASSLASGVNEQFF. CDR3 in DNA: TGTGCCAGCAGCTTGGCTAGCGGGGTGAATGAGCAGTTCTTC. This chain joins TRBV7-2 and TRBJ2-1; 9 bases are a match to TRBD2. Germline CDR1 reads SGHTA; CDR2 reads FQGNSA. The CDR3 consists of 14 residues. The trim removed 3 bases at V and 7 bases at J, leaving 4 bases unmatched.

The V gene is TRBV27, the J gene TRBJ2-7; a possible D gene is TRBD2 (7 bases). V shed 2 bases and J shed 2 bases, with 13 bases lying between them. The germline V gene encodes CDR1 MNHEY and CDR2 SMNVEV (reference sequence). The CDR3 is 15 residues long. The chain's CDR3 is CASSLRRGAPYEQYF. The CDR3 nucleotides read TGTGCCAGCAGTTTACGACGGGGGGCTCCCTACGAGCAGTACTTC.

CDR3 in amino acids: CASSDSIFEGRYEQYF. The CDR3 nucleotides are TGTGCCAGCAGTGACTCGATATTTGAGGGGAGGTACGAGCAGTACTTC. The chain joins TRBV6-4 to TRBJ2-7, with D tentatively TRBD2 (6 bases). CDR3 size: 16 residues. V was cut by 0 bases and J by 4 bases, with 16 bases left in between. Germline CDR1 is MRHNA and CDR2 is SNTAGT.

Written as DNA, the CDR3 is TGTGCCAGTAGTCCCGGAGGTGGCGGACTTGTTGGCTACACCTTC. Residues: CASSPGGGGLVGYTF. The V gene is TRBV19, the J gene TRBJ1-2; no clear D. The CDR3 contains 15 residues. V dropped 5 bases and J dropped 7 bases, with 20 bases sitting between them. The germline CDR1 and CDR2 sequences are LNHDA and SQIVND (reference sequence).